The source of this TCR beta chain is a study of blood T cells in healthy people across ages. Alongside a J-beta primer mix, a sample-barcoded 5' primer served in a second PCR lasting about 7 to 12 cycles. TCRdb re-called the 5' RACE reads through MiXCR, storing one row per CDR3 protein. The table has 700,000 to 950,000 distinct CDR3 sequences, roughly 50% seen once. This TCR was sampled from a man younger than 40 in good health. What was sequenced was blood.

The CDR3 reads CASSLIERSYEQYF. CDR3 nucleotide sequence: TGTGCCAGCAGCTTGATTGAGAGATCCTACGAGCAGTACTTC. The V and J genes are TRBV7-9 and TRBJ2-7; D uncertain. Looked up from germline, CDR1 is SEHNR and CDR2 is FQNEAQ (reference sequence). The CDR3 spans 14 residues. The V gene lost 3 bases and the J gene lost 1 base, with 10 bases spanning the gap.